This TCR beta chain was observed in a study of blood T cell repertoires in COVID-19. Whole-study context: Samples taken during acute and convalescent COVID-19 were collected in the United States, Italy and Spain. Sample material is recorded as cDNA or gDNA derived from T cells, B-cell-depleted T cells, or PBMCs.

Per the original data handling: Amplification with reference gene primers provided the estimates of nucleated cell counts. Method: immunoSEQ multiplex PCR; TCRdb's copy keeps in-frame clones and lacks some. Clone size and the V and J calls come from that table; the DNA yielded D and trimming. The sample has about 250,000 clones, 70% to 90% seen once. Two negative PCRs, clearance, or symptom resolution were required of recovered Cohort 3 donors. The sequenced material came from PBMCs or T cells enriched from blood (not recorded which). The clonotype comes from a man aged 35 to 55 who had recovered from COVID-19.

The CDR3, as DNA: TGCAGCCTCTCGGGTTACACTGAAGCTTTCTTT. Its translation is CSLSGYTEAFF. The gene calls are TRBV20-1 and TRBJ1-1; D is unclear. The CDR3 length is 11 residues. Germline V CDR1 and CDR2: DFQATT, SNEGSKA (reference sequence).